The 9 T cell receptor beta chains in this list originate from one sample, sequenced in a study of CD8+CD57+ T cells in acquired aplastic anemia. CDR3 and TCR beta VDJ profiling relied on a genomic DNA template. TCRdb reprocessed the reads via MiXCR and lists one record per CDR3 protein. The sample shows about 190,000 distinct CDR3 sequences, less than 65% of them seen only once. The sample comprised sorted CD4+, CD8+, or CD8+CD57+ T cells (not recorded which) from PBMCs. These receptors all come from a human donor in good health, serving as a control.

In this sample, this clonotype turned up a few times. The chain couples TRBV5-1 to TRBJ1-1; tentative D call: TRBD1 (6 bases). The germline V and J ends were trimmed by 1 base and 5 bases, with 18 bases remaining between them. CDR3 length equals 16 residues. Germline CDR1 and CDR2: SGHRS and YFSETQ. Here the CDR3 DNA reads TGCGCCAGCAGCTTGTTCGGGGGCTTGGGTGGGACTGAAGCTTTCTTT. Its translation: CASSLFGGLGGTEAFF.

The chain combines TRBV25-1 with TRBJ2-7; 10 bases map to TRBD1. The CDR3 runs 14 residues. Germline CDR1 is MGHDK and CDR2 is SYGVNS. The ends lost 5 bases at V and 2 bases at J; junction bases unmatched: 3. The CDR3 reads CASSRTGGPYEQYF. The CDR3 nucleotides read TGTGCCAGCAGTCGGACAGGGGGACCCTACGAGCAGTACTTC.

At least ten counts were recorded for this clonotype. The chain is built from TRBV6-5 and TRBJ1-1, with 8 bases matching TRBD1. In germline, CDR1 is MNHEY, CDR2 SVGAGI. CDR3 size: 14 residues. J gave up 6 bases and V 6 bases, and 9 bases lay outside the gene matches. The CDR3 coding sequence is TGTGCCAGCAGAACAGGGGGTAAGAAGTCTGAAGCTTTCTTT. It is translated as CASRTGGKKSEAFF.

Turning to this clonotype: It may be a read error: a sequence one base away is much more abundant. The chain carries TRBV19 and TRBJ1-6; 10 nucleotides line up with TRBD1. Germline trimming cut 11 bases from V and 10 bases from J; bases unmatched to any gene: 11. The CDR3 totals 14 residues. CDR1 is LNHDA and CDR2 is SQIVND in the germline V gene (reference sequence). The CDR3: CAGSLTGGESPLHF. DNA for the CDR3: TGTGCCGGCTCGTTGACAGGGGGCGAATCACCCCTCCACTTT.

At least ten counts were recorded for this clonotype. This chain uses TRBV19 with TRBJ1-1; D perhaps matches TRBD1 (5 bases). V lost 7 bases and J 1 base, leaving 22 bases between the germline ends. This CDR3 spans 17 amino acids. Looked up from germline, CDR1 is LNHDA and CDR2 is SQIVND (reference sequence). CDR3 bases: TGTGCCAGTAAGAGGGACGGAGCGACCTCTGGGAACACTGAAGCTTTCTTT. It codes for CASKRDGATSGNTEAFF.

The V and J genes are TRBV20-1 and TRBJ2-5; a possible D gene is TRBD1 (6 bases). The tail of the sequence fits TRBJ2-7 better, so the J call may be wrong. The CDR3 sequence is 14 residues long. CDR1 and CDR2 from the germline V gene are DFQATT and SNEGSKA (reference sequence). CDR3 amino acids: CSARPGHSSYEQYF. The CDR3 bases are TGCAGTGCTAGGCCGGGACATTCTTCCTACGAGCAGTACTTC.

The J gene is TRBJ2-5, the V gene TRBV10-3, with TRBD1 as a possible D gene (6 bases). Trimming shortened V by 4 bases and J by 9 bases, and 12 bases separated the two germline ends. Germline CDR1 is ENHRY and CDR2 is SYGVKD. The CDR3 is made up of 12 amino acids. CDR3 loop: CAISAAKGAQYF. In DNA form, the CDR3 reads TGTGCCATCAGTGCCGCTAAGGGGGCCCAGTACTTC.

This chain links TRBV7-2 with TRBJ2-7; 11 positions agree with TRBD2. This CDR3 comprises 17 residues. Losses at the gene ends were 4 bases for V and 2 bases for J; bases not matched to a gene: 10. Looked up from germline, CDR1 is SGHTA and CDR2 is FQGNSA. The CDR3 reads CASSSQTSGAVAYEQYF. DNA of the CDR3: TGTGCCAGCAGCTCACAGACTAGCGGGGCCGTCGCCTACGAGCAGTACTTC.

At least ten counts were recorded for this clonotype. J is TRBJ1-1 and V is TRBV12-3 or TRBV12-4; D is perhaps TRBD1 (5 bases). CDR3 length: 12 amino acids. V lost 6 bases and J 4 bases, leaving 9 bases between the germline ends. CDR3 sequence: CASRRDGTEAFF. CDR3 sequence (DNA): TGTGCCAGCAGGCGGGACGGCACTGAAGCTTTCTTT.